A single sample is the source of the 19 T cell receptor beta chains below, sequenced in a study of T cell repertoires in cytomegalovirus infection. TCRdb reanalysed the reads using MiXCR and keeps one entry per CDR3 protein. This table holds approximately 500,000 distinct CDR3 sequences, approximately 15% found once. The sequencing input was CD8+ T cells from PBMCs. These receptors all stem from a human donor in good health (CMV status not recorded). Some clones in this sample may be carry-over from other donors' samples.

A few counts support this clonotype. This CDR3 is CASGLGQGGSPLHF. Written as DNA, the CDR3 is TGTGCTAGTGGACTCGGACAGGGTGGTTCACCCCTCCACTTT. The V gene is TRBV12-5, the J gene TRBJ1-6; 8 bases agree with TRBD1. After removal of 6 bases from V and 9 bases from J, the junction contained 7 bases not matched to a gene. Germline-derived CDR1 and CDR2 are LGHNT and FRNRAP. The CDR3 contains 14 residues.

This clonotype was seen at least ten times. The gene calls are TRBV11-3 and TRBJ2-1; TRBD2 aligns across 9 bases. The V gene's germline CDR1 is SGHNT and CDR2 YENEEA. The length of the CDR3 is 16 residues. Trimming removed 1 base from V and 4 bases from J; junction bases left unmatched: 5. Written as DNA, the CDR3 is TGTGCCAGCAGCTTAGGGAAGCGGGAGGCTTACAATGAGCAGTTCTTC. The encoded protein is CASSLGKREAYNEQFF.

This clonotype has a count of ten or more. The V gene is TRBV11-2, the J gene TRBJ2-1; D is unclear. Germline V CDR1 and CDR2: SGHAT, FQNNGV. V dropped 4 bases and J dropped 8 bases, with 15 bases sitting between them. The CDR3 spans 14 residues. The chain's CDR3 is CASSSQPIEDEQFF. The CDR3 coding sequence is TGTGCCAGCAGCTCACAACCAATCGAGGATGAGCAGTTCTTC.

About this clonotype itself: The junction departs from the called germline gene at one end, perhaps through a read error. The chain joins TRBV9 to TRBJ1-1; no definite D call. The CDR3 is 13 amino acids. Germline V gene sequence: CDR1 SGDLS, CDR2 YYNGEE. The CDR3 DNA reads as TGTGCCACCAGCGCGCGCATGGCCACTGAAGCTTTCTTT. Amino acid sequence: CATSARMATEAFF.

The chain is built from TRBV14 and TRBJ2-7; the D gene is possibly TRBD1 (5 bases). Germline V CDR1 and CDR2: SGHDN, FVKESK. The CDR3 is 16 amino acids. V lost 1 base, J lost 5 bases, and 18 bases lay in between. The CDR3 region has the DNA TGTGCCAGCAGCCAAGTGTGGACATCTTCTCGGGACGAGCAGTACTTC. Translation gives CASSQVWTSSRDEQYF. Filled out from reference TRBV14 and TRBJ2-7, the complete variable domain reads EAGVTQFPSHSVIEKGQTVTLRCDPISGHDNLYWYRRVMGKEIKFLLHFVKESKQDESGMPNNRFLAERTGGTYSTLKVQPAELEDSGVYFCASSQVWTSSRDEQYFGPGTRLTVT.

This clonotype was observed at least ten times. The V call is TRBV12-3 or TRBV12-4, the J call TRBJ2-7; D gene unclear. V was trimmed by 1 base and J by 3 bases, leaving 7 bases between them. The length of the CDR3 is 13 residues. The DNA of the CDR3 is TGTGCCAGCAGTTTAGTCTCCTACTACGAGCAGTACTTC. Residues: CASSLVSYYEQYF.

V is TRBV4-1 and J is TRBJ2-7; tentatively, D is TRBD2 (5 bases). The V end lost 1 base, the J end lost 3 bases, and 7 bases lay between the germline ends. Germline lookup yields CDR1 MGHRA and CDR2 YSYEKL. The CDR3 runs to 13 residues. CDR3 region: CASSQVEDYEQYF. DNA of the CDR3: TGCGCCAGCAGCCAAGTGGAGGACTACGAGCAGTACTTC.

The genes are TRBV9 and TRBJ2-1; D is unresolved. Per the germline V gene, CDR1 is SGDLS and CDR2 is YYNGEE. This CDR3 region has 14 residues. Between the trimmed V and J ends, which lost 0 bases and 4 bases, there was a span of 8 bases. The CDR3 region is CASSVVEQYNEQFF. The CDR3 nucleotides read TGTGCCAGCAGCGTAGTTGAACAGTACAATGAGCAGTTCTTC.

This clonotype occurred many times. V usage is TRBV10-3 and J usage is TRBJ2-2; possible D gene TRBD2, 7 bases. Per the germline V gene, CDR1 is ENHRY and CDR2 is SYGVKD. This CDR3 spans 17 amino acids. V lost 4 bases and J 1 base, leaving 16 bases between the germline ends. The chain's CDR3 is CAISVEQGGVNTGELFF. In DNA form, the CDR3 reads TGTGCCATCAGTGTCGAACAGGGAGGGGTGAACACCGGGGAGCTGTTTTTT.

This clonotype was counted at least ten times. This chain connects TRBV19 to TRBJ2-7; 7 bases are shared with TRBD1. Germline CDR1 is LNHDA and CDR2 is SQIVND (reference sequence). The CDR3 is made up of 14 amino acids. V trimming: 3 bases; J trimming: 2 bases; junction bases outside the gene matches: 4. CDR3 sequence: CASSITGTAYEQYF. CDR3 sequence (DNA): TGTGCCAGTAGTATCACCGGGACAGCCTACGAGCAGTACTTC.

This chain links TRBV19 with TRBJ1-6; TRBD1 matches at 8 bases. Germline CDR1 reads LNHDA; CDR2 reads SQIVND (reference sequence). V lost 7 bases and J lost 9; bases outside the gene matches: 11. The CDR3 spans 15 residues. The CDR3 sequence is CASTPRDRPFSPLHF. The CDR3 bases are TGTGCCAGTACCCCCCGGGACAGGCCATTTTCACCCCTCCACTTT.

This clonotype showed up many times. This chain connects TRBV12-3 or TRBV12-4 to TRBJ2-1; weak D call: TRBD2 (6 bases). This CDR3 contains 13 residues. The V end was cut by 11 bases, the J end by 0 bases, with 11 bases between. The CDR3 region is CAQGGSSYNEQFF. CDR3 bases: TGTGCCCAAGGAGGGAGCTCCTACAATGAGCAGTTCTTC.

In this sample, this clonotype turned up many times. The J gene is TRBJ2-7, the V gene TRBV6-1; 8 bases are a match to TRBD2. The CDR3 is 16 residues long. Germline values: CDR1 MNHNS, CDR2 SASEGT. V trimming: 11 bases; J trimming: 3 bases; junction bases outside the gene matches: 18. CDR3 protein: CAAFKQREFPRYEQYF. As DNA, the CDR3 is TGTGCCGCCTTCAAACAGCGGGAGTTCCCCCGCTACGAGCAGTACTTC.

This chain connects TRBV20-1 to TRBJ2-1, with a tentative D call TRBD2 (6 bases). Per germline, CDR1 DFQATT and CDR2 SNEGSKA (reference sequence). The CDR3 totals 14 residues. Between the trimmed V and J ends, which lost 7 bases and 0 bases, there was a span of 13 bases. CDR3 sequence: CSVRLVDSYNEQFF. The CDR3 nucleotides are TGCAGTGTAAGACTAGTTGACTCCTACAATGAGCAGTTCTTC.

The chain carries TRBV10-2 and TRBJ1-2, with D tentatively TRBD1 (6 bases). V gave up 3 bases and J gave up 2 bases, with 19 bases separating them. Per germline, CDR1 WSHSY and CDR2 SAAADI. This CDR3 is built from 17 residues. The CDR3 reads CASSDHPRTVDNYGYTF. Written as DNA, the CDR3 is TGCGCCAGCAGTGACCACCCCCGGACAGTCGACAACTATGGCTACACCTTC.

This clonotype was picked up a small number of times. This sequence joins TRBV6-5 and TRBJ1-1; D unclear. The V and J ends lost 6 bases and 6 bases respectively, with 8 bases between them. The CDR3 length is 11 residues. Germline V CDR1 and CDR2: MNHEY, SVGAGI. The chain's CDR3 is CASRTGSEAFF. DNA for the CDR3: TGTGCCAGCAGGACTGGGTCTGAAGCTTTCTTT.

This clonotype was counted between two and nine times. The V and J genes are TRBV2 and TRBJ2-3, with a weak D call TRBD2 (5 bases). The CDR3 is made up of 15 amino acids. CDR1 and CDR2 (germline): SNHLY, FYNNEI. V was shortened by 8 bases and J by 5 bases, with 20 bases between the two germline ends. CDR3 DNA sequence: TGTGCCAGCCGTCGGTTGGCCGGGGTAGAAGATACGCAGTATTTT. Amino acids: CASRRLAGVEDTQYF.

J is TRBJ1-1 and V is TRBV7-9; D might be TRBD1 (6 bases). The germline V and J ends were trimmed by 2 bases and 3 bases, with 13 bases remaining between them. Per the germline V gene, CDR1 is SEHNR and CDR2 is FQNEAQ (reference sequence). The CDR3 has 15 residues. The CDR3 sequence is CASSLSWGADTEAFF. For the CDR3, the DNA is TGTGCCAGCAGCTTATCTTGGGGGGCTGACACTGAAGCTTTCTTT.

The chain combines TRBV9 with TRBJ2-3; 13 nucleotides match TRBD2. The V gene's germline CDR1 is SGDLS and CDR2 YYNGEE. This CDR3 contains 16 residues. Trimming removed 3 bases from V and 5 bases from J; junction bases left unmatched: 6. DNA of the CDR3: TGTGCCAGCAGCGCGACTAGCGGGGGGCCGGGAGATACGCAGTATTTT. It yields the protein CASSATSGGPGDTQYF.